This TCR beta chain is from a study of OX40 agonist ivuxolimab in advanced cancers. Study as a whole: As their treatment, patients were administered ivuxolimab, an agonistic anti-OX40 (CD134) antibody.

The CDR3 has 13 amino acids. V lost 4 bases and J lost 7, with 11 bases in between. CDR1 is SEHNR, CDR2 FQNEAQ, per germline (reference sequence). With respect to this clone: What it binds is unknown.

Patients were ruled out by autoimmune disease history or systemic immunosuppression. The protocol was immunoSEQ multiplex PCR, while the TCRdb copy is restricted to in-frame clones and leaves out a portion. The sample records about 47,000 clones, around 84% being singletons. General observations from the study: Among patients with partial responses at 0.1-3.0 mg/kg, clonal expansion was among the lowest. At 0.1 to 3.0 mg/kg and by week 6, clonal expansion occurred in CD4+ and CD8+ blood T cells.

Source: CD4+ or CD8+ T cells sorted from blood, taken in a trial of the OX40 agonist ivuxolimab. This rearrangement joins TRBV7-9 to TRBJ1-5, with a weak D call TRBD1 (5 bases). The receptor was isolated from an adult with an advanced solid tumor such as melanoma, head and neck, liver or kidney cancer. The CDR3 sequence: CASSSWRDQPQHF. The CDR3 DNA reads as TGTGCCAGCAGCTCCTGGAGGGACCAGCCCCAGCATTTT.